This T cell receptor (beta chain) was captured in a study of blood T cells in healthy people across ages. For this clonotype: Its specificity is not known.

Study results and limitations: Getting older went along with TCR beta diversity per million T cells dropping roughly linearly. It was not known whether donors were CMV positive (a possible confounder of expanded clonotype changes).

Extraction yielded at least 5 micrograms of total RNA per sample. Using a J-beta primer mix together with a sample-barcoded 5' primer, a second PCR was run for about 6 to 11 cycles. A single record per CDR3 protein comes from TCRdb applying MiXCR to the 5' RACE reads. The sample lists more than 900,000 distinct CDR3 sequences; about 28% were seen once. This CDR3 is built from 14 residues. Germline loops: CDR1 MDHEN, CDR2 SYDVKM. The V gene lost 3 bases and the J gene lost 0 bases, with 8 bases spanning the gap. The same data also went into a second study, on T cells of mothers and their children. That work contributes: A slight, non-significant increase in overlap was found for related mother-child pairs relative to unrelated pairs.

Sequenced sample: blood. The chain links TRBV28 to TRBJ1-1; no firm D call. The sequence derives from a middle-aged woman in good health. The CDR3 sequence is CASSFRQLNTEAFF. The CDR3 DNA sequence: TGTGCCAGCAGTTTCAGGCAGTTGAACACTGAAGCTTTCTTT.